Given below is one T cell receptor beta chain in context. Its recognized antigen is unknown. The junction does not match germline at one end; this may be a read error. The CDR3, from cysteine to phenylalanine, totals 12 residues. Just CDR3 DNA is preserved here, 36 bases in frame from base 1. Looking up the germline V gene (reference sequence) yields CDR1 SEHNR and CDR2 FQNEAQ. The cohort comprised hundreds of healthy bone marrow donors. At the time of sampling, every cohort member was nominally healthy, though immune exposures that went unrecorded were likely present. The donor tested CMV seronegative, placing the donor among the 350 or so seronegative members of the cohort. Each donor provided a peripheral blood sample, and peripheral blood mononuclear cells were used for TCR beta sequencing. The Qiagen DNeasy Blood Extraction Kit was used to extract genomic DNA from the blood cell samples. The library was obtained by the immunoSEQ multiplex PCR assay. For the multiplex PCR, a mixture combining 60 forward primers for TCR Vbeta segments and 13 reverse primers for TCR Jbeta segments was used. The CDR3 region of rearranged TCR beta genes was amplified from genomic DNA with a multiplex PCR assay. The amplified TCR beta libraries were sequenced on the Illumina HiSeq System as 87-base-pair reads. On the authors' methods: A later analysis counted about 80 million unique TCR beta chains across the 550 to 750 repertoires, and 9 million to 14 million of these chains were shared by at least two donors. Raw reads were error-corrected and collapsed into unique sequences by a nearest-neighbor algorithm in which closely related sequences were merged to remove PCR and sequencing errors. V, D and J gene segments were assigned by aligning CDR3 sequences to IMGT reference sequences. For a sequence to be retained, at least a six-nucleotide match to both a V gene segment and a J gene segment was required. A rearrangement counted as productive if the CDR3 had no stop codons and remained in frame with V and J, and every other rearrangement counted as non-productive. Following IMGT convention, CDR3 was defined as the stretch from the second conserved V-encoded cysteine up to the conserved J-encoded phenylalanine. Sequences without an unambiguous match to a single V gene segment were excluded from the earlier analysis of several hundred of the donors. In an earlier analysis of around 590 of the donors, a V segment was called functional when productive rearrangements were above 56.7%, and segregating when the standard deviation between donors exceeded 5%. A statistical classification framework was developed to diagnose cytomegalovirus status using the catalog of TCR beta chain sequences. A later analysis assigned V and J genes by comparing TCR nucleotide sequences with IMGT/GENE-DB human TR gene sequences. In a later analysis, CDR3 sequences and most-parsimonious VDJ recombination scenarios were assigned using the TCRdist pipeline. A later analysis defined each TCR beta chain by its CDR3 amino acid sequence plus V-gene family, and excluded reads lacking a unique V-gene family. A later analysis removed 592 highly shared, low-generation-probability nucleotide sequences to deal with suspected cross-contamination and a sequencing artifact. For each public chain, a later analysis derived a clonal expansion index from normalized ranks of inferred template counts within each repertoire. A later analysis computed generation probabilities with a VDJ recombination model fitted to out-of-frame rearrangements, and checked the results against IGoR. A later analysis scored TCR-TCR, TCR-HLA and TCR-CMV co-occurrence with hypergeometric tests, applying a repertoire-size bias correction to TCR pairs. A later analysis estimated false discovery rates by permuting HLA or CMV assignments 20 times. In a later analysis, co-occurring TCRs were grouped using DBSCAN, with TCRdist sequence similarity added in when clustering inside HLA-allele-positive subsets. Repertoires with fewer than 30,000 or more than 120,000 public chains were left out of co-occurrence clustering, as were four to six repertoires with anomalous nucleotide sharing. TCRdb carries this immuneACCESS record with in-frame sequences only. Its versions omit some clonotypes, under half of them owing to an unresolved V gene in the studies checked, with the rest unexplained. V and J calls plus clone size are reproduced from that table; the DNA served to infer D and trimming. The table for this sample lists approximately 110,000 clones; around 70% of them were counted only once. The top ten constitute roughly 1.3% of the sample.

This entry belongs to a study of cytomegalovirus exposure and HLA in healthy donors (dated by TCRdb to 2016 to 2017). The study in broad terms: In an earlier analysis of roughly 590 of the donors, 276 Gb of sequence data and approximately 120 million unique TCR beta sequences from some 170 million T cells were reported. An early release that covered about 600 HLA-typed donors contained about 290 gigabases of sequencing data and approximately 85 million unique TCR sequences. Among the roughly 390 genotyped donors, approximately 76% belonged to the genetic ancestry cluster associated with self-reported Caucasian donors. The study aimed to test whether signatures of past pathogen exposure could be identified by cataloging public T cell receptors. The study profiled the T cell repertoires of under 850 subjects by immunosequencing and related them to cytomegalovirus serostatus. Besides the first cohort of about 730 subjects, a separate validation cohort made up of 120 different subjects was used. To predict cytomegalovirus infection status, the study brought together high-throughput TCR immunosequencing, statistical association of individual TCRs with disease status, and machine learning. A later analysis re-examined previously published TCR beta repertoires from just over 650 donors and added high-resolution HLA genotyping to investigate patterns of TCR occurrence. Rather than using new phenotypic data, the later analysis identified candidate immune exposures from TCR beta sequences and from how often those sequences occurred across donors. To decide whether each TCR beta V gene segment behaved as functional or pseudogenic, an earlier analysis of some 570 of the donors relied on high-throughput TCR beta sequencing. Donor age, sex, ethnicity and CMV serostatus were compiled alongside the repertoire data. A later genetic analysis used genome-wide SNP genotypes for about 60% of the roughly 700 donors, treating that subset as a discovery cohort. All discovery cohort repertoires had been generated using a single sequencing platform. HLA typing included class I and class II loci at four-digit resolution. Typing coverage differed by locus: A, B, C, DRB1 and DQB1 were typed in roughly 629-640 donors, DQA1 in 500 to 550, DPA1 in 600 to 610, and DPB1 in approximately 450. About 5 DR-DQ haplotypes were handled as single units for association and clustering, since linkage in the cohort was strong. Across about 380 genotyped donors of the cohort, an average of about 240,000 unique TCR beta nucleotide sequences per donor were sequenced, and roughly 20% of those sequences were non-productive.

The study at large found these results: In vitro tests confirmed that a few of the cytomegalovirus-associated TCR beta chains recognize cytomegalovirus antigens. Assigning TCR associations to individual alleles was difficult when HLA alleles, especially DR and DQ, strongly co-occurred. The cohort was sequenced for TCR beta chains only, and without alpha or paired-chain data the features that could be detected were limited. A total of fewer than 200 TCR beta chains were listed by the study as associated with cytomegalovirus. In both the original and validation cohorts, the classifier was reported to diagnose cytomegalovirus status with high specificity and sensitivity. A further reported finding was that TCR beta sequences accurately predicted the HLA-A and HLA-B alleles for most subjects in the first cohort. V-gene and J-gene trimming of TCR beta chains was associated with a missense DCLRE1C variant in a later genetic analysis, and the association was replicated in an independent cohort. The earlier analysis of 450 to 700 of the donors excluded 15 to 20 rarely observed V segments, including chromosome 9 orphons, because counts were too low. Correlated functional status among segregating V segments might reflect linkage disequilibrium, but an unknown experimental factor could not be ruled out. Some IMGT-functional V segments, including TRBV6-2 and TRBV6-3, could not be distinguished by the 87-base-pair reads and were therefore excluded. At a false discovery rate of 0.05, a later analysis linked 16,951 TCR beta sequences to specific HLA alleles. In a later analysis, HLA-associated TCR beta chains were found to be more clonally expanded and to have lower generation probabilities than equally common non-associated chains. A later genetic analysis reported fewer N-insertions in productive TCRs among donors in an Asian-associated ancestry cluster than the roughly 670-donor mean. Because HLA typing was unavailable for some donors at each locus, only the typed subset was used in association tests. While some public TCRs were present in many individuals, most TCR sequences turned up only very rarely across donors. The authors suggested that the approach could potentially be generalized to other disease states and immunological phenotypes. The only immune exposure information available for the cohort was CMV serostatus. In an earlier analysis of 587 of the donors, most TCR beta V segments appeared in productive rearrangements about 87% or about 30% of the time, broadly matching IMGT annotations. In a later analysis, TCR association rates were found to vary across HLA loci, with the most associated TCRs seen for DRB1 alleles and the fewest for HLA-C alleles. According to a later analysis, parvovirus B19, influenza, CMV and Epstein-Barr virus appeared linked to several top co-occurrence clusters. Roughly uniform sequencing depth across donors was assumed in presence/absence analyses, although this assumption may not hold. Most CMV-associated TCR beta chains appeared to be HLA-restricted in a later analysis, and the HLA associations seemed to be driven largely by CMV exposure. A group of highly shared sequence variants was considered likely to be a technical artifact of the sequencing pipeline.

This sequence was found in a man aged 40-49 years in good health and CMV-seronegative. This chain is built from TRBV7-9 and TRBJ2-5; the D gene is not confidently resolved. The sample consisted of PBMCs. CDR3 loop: CSSSLDLGPTDF. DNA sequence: TGTTCCAGCAGCTTAGATCTCGGTCCCACAGACTTC.